The present entry profiles one T cell receptor beta chain with its context. This record belongs to a study of shared clonotypes between healthy human individuals. Trimming stripped 10 bases from V and 2 bases from J, with 15 bases between. Germline CDR1 WSHSY, CDR2 SAAADI. This CDR3 has 13 residues. Selected positively for CCR7 and CD45RO-negative, naive CD8 cells excluded terminally differentiated effector memory CD45RA+ cells. Some clones are missing from TCRdb's copy, which holds only in-frame ones; the method was immunoSEQ multiplex PCR. The sample contains roughly 600,000 clones, roughly 98% of which appear only once.

This sequence was found in a man aged 25 to 45 in good health. What was sequenced was naive CD8+ T cells sorted from blood. This chain uses TRBV10-2 with TRBJ2-7, with D possibly TRBD1 on 5 matching bases. The CDR3 protein is CATLPATAYEQYF. As DNA, the CDR3 is TGCGCCACCCTTCCGGCGACAGCCTACGAGCAGTACTTC.